The 28 T cell receptor beta chains listed next were all sequenced from one sample in a study of cytomegalovirus exposure and HLA in healthy donors. Using immunoSEQ multiplex PCR, the repertoire was profiled, and TCRdb retains in-frame clones only, with some absent. The repertoire consists of 95,000 to 120,000 clones, with nearly 97% occurring once and the leading ten covering about 0.7%. The sample consisted of PBMCs. These receptors all come from a woman between 18 and 29 years old in good health and CMV-seronegative.

The chain uses TRBV5-6 and TRBJ1-1; maybe TRBD1 (6 bases). The CDR3 loop spans 13 amino acids. Germline loops: CDR1 SGHDT, CDR2 YYEEEE. Trimming pared 4 bases from V and 8 bases from J, leaving 15 bases between. The CDR3 sequence: CASSGRIDREAFF. As DNA, the CDR3 is TGTGCCAGCAGCGGCAGGATCGACAGGGAAGCTTTCTTT.

The V gene is TRBV27, the J gene TRBJ1-5; a possible D gene is TRBD1 (6 bases). V was pared by 0 bases and J by 5 bases, with 8 bases between. The germline V gene encodes CDR1 MNHEY and CDR2 SMNVEV (reference sequence). CDR3 length: 14 amino acids. The CDR3 nucleotides are TGTGCCAGCAGTTTATCTTACAGGGATCAGCCCCAGCATTTT. This sequence encodes CASSLSYRDQPQHF.

The chain recombines TRBV30 with TRBJ2-2; TRBD2 matches at 12 bases. V dropped 4 bases and J dropped 3; count of bases not matched to a gene: 9. The germline gives CDR1 GTSNPN, CDR2 SVGIG (reference sequence). This CDR3 region has 17 residues. CDR3 in amino acids: CAWTPSGLAGHTGELFF. In DNA form, the CDR3 reads TGTGCCTGGACCCCCTCCGGACTAGCGGGGCACACCGGGGAGCTGTTTTTT.

V and J are TRBV28 and TRBJ1-2; 9 nucleotides align to TRBD1. This CDR3 has 14 residues. Losses at the gene ends were 3 bases for V and 8 bases for J; bases not matched to a gene: 7. Germline loops: CDR1 MDHEN, CDR2 SYDVKM. The CDR3 loop reads CASSFPTGGRGYTF. CDR3 bases: TGTGCCAGCAGTTTTCCAACAGGGGGCCGGGGCTACACCTTC.

This clone came up once. The V call is TRBV7-2, the J call TRBJ1-2, with D maybe TRBD1 (5 bases). V lost 8 bases to trimming and J lost 8 bases, with 18 bases between them. This CDR3 spans 13 amino acids. Per germline, CDR1 SGHTA and CDR2 FQGNSA. The CDR3 sequence is CASREGPDGGYTF. The CDR3 nucleotides are TGTGCCAGCCGGGAGGGGCCCGACGGGGGCTACACCTTC.

The genes are TRBV5-1 and TRBJ1-6; D is undetermined. This CDR3 region has 13 residues. Looked up from germline, CDR1 is SGHRS and CDR2 is YFSETQ. The ends were cut back, 0 bases at V and 7 bases at J, with 5 bases in the middle. CDR3 in DNA: TGCGCCAGCAGCTTGGAACGGAATTCACCCCTCCACTTT. The encoded protein is CASSLERNSPLHF.

The rearrangement links TRBV4-2 to TRBJ1-5; TRBD1 agrees at 7 bases. The V gene's germline CDR1 is LGHNA and CDR2 YNFKEQ. The junction had 20 bases not matched to a gene; V was cut back by 3 bases and J by 0 bases. This CDR3 is built from 21 residues. The CDR3, as DNA: TGTGCCAGCAGCCATCAGGGGGAGAGCCTCTTTTTCCTCTATAGCAATCAGCCCCAGCATTTT. Residues: CASSHQGESLFFLYSNQPQHF.

The chain uses TRBV11-2 and TRBJ1-3; D is ambiguous. From germline, CDR1 is SGHAT and CDR2 FQNNGV. The V gene lost 5 bases and the J gene lost 0 bases, with 17 bases spanning the gap. The CDR3 is made up of 17 amino acids. The CDR3 DNA sequence: TGTGCCAGCAGCCTCTTTCCCCCGCCGGGCTCTGGAAACACCATATATTTT. It specifies CASSLFPPPGSGNTIYF.

The V call is TRBV5-3, the J call TRBJ1-2, with D tentatively TRBD1 (5 bases). TRBV5-3 is designated an ORF whose function remains uncertain. Trimming stripped 2 bases from V and 7 bases from J, with 36 bases between. This CDR3 region has 21 residues. CDR3 nucleotide sequence: TGTGCCAGAAGCTTTACCCCCCCGCCCCTATACGCCTCAGGGTTTTTCACTGGCTACACCTTC. Protein: CARSFTPPPLYASGFFTGYTF.

V is TRBV30 and J is TRBJ2-1, with 9 bases aligning to TRBD2. V trimming: 4 bases; J trimming: 9 bases; junction bases outside the gene matches: 4. Germline V CDR1 and CDR2: GTSNPN, SVGIG (reference sequence). This CDR3 has 12 amino acids. The CDR3 is CAWTRREGEQFF. The CDR3 DNA sequence: TGTGCCTGGACCCGGCGGGAGGGTGAGCAGTTCTTC.

The chain employs TRBV5-1 and TRBJ2-3; 11 bases are a match to TRBD2. CDR1 is SGHRS, CDR2 YFSETQ, per germline. Trimming removed 4 bases from V and 2 bases from J; junction bases left unmatched: 9. The CDR3 contains 17 residues. The CDR3 DNA follows: TGCGCCAGCAGCCCCAGAAATAGCGGGGGGGACACAGATACGCAGTATTTT. Its translation is CASSPRNSGGDTDTQYF.

The V and J genes are TRBV19 and TRBJ2-2; D might be TRBD1 (7 bases). CDR3 length: 16 amino acids. From germline, CDR1 is LNHDA and CDR2 SQIVND (reference sequence). V was pared by 6 bases and J by 5 bases, with 19 bases between. The CDR3 DNA reads as TGTGCCAGTAGCGACGACAGGGAGGATGGGACCGGGGAGCTGTTTTTT. It yields the protein CASSDDREDGTGELFF.

The chain is built from TRBV2 and TRBJ1-2, with D unresolved. Germline V gene lookup returns CDR1 SNHLY and CDR2 FYNNEI. Trimming removed 8 bases at V and 4 bases at J, with 14 bases between. The CDR3 covers 13 residues. Here the CDR3 reads CASRAAPPYGYTF. As DNA, the CDR3 is TGTGCCAGCCGAGCCGCCCCACCCTATGGCTACACCTTC.

CDR3 sequence: CASSLGSLEAFF. For the CDR3, the DNA is TGTGCCAGCAGCCTCGGGTCACTTGAAGCTTTCTTT. V and J are TRBV6-6 and TRBJ1-1; D not certain. Trimming pared 6 bases from V and 7 bases from J, leaving 12 bases between. This CDR3 is 12 amino acids long. The germline gives CDR1 MNHNY, CDR2 SVGAGI (reference sequence).

This chain links TRBV18 with TRBJ2-5; maybe TRBD1 (5 bases). Germline V gene data show CDR1 as KGHSH and CDR2 as LQKENI. V was cut by 5 bases and J by 5 bases, with 12 bases left in between. The CDR3 extends over 13 amino acids. The CDR3 DNA follows: TGTGCCAGCTCAGAGTTGCAGGGCGAGACCCAGTACTTC. This codes for CASSELQGETQYF.

In DNA, the CDR3 is TGTGCCAGCTCACCACCTTCAGGACAAGAGACCCAGTACTTC. It encodes CASSPPSGQETQYF. V is TRBV18 and J is TRBJ2-5; no firm D call. V lost 0 bases to trimming and J lost 2 bases, with 7 bases between them. The length of the CDR3 is 14 residues. Germline CDR1 reads KGHSH; CDR2 reads LQKENI.

This chain's CDR3 is CASRQGGQGLSDTQYF. The DNA for the CDR3 is TGTGCCAGCAGGCAGGGGGGACAGGGATTGTCAGATACGCAGTATTTT. The V call is TRBV2, the J call TRBJ2-3; TRBD1 agrees at 9 bases. The CDR3 loop spans 16 amino acids. The V gene's germline CDR1 is SNHLY and CDR2 FYNNEI. Unmatched junction bases numbered 11, after V lost 6 bases and J lost 4 bases. The complete variable domain, with remaining parts taken from reference TRBV2 and TRBJ2-3, reads EPEVTQTPSHQVTQMGQEVILRCVPISNHLYFYWYRQILGQKVEFLVSFYNNEISEKSEIFDDQFSVERPDGSNFTLKIRSTKLEDSAMYFCASRQGGQGLSDTQYFGPGTRLTVL.

This rearrangement joins TRBV19 to TRBJ2-5; 9 bases are shared with TRBD1. The germline CDR1 and CDR2 sequences are LNHDA and SQIVND (reference sequence). Losses at the gene ends were 3 bases for V and 3 bases for J; bases not matched to a gene: 5. The CDR3 length is 15 residues. As DNA, the CDR3 is TGTGCCAGTAGTATCTCCGGGACAGGGAAAGAGACCCAGTACTTC. It translates to CASSISGTGKETQYF.

The chain carries TRBV6-5 and TRBJ1-2; 8 bases are shared with TRBD1. The ends lost 6 bases at V and 7 bases at J; junction bases unmatched: 7. Germline V gene lookup returns CDR1 MNHEY and CDR2 SVGAGI. CDR3 length: 13 residues. The CDR3 nucleotides read TGTGCCAGCAGGTGGGACAGGATGAGTGGCTACACCTTC. This encodes CASRWDRMSGYTF.

This clone was recorded once. Additional DNA sequences in this sample encode the identical CDR3. J is TRBJ2-1 and V is TRBV5-1; TRBD2 matches 13 bases. Germline CDR1 is SGHRS and CDR2 is YFSETQ. V was clipped by 4 bases and J by 0 bases; unmatched bases: 1. The CDR3 has 16 residues. The CDR3 coding sequence is TGCGCCAGCAGCCGGACTAGCGGGGGCTCCTACAATGAGCAGTTCTTC. This codes for CASSRTSGGSYNEQFF.

V is TRBV19 and J is TRBJ2-1; no clear D gene. Per germline, CDR1 LNHDA and CDR2 SQIVND (reference sequence). V lost 3 bases and J lost 0, with 6 bases in between. The CDR3 consists of 14 residues. The CDR3 DNA is TGTGCCAGTAGTATTGCGAGCTCCTACAATGAGCAGTTCTTC. Translating it yields CASSIASSYNEQFF.

The chain has TRBV7-9 and TRBJ2-3, with 12 bases that match TRBD2. V was pared by 5 bases and J by 0 bases, with 12 bases of the junction left unmatched. CDR3 length: 19 amino acids. Germline CDR1 and CDR2: SEHNR and FQNEAQ (reference sequence). CDR3 DNA: TGTGCCAGCAGCGCGCAGGGACTAGCGGGCGCGCCGAGCACAGATACGCAGTATTTT. Translation: CASSAQGLAGAPSTDTQYF.

J is TRBJ2-1 and V is TRBV9; possible D gene TRBD2, 5 bases. Trimming shortened V by 2 bases and J by 2 bases, and 11 bases separated the two germline ends. Per germline, CDR1 SGDLS and CDR2 YYNGEE. The CDR3 runs 15 residues. Written as DNA, the CDR3 is TGTGCCAGCAGCGTCGAGGGTGGTACCTACAATGAGCAGTTCTTC. It codes for CASSVEGGTYNEQFF.

The V and J genes are TRBV5-6 and TRBJ2-7, with TRBD1 as a possible D gene (6 bases). The V gene's germline CDR1 is SGHDT and CDR2 YYEEEE. This CDR3 is built from 14 residues. Trimming took 3 bases from V and 0 from J, leaving 10 bases between them. CDR3 amino acids: CASSSRTDSYEQYF. Written as DNA, the CDR3 is TGTGCCAGCAGCTCCCGGACAGACTCCTACGAGCAGTACTTC.

This rearrangement joins TRBV19 to TRBJ2-7, with D tentatively TRBD2 (6 bases). Germline V CDR1 and CDR2: LNHDA, SQIVND (reference sequence). Trimming took 5 bases from V and 0 from J, leaving 14 bases between them. The CDR3 spans 15 residues. CDR3 sequence reads: CASSEGTGHSYEQYF. The CDR3, as DNA: TGTGCCAGTAGTGAAGGGACTGGACACTCCTACGAGCAGTACTTC.

The CDR3 region is CASSFLRDRVDGYTF. The DNA of the CDR3 is TGTGCCAGCAGCTTCCTACGGGACAGGGTTGATGGCTACACCTTC. This chain connects TRBV7-9 to TRBJ1-2; 9 positions match TRBD1. The junction had 8 bases not matched to a gene; V was cut back by 3 bases and J by 6 bases. The CDR3 spans 15 residues. Germline CDR1 is SEHNR and CDR2 is FQNEAQ (reference sequence).

This clone occurred once. This CDR3 is CASSVGQNTGELFF. CDR3 coding DNA: TGTGCCAGCAGCGTGGGACAGAACACCGGGGAGCTGTTTTTT. This rearrangement joins TRBV9 to TRBJ2-2, with a tentative D call TRBD1 (6 bases). Germline V gene sequence: CDR1 SGDLS, CDR2 YYNGEE. The CDR3 is made up of 14 amino acids. V was shortened by 2 bases and J by 1 base, with 6 bases between the two germline ends.

The gene calls are TRBV5-8 and TRBJ2-5, with 9 bases that match TRBD1. The germline CDR1 and CDR2 sequences are SGHTS and YDEGEE. The CDR3 is 16 amino acids. V lost 4 bases and J lost 0; bases outside the gene matches: 7. CDR3 DNA: TGTGCCAGCAGCCCCGGGACAGGGCCTTACCAAGAGACCCAGTACTTC. Translated: CASSPGTGPYQETQYF.